This TCR beta chain was recorded in a study of T cell repertoires in cytomegalovirus infection. Using its own MiXCR run on the reads, TCRdb lists one record per CDR3 protein. Of 290,000 or so distinct CDR3 sequences listed, roughly 9.3% are singletons. This clonotype was picked up many times. The V end was cut by 5 bases, the J end by 9 bases, with 11 bases between. Germline CDR1 SGHNT, CDR2 YENEEA. CDR3 size: 12 residues. The origin of this receptor is a human donor in good health (CMV status not recorded). Some clones in this sample may be carry-over from other donors' samples. This rearrangement joins TRBV11-3 to TRBJ2-1; no clear D gene. Sequencing was performed on PBMCs. CDR3 region: CASSTLASEQFF. Here the CDR3 DNA reads TGTGCCAGCAGCACACTGGCATCTGAGCAGTTCTTC.